The T cell receptor (beta chain) under discussion was sequenced for a study of T cells after yellow fever vaccination. This clonotype came up a few times. Trimming removed 5 bases from V and 2 bases from J, with 7 bases in between. Germline loops: CDR1 MNHEY, CDR2 SMNVEV (reference sequence). The CDR3 totals 13 residues. TCRdb re-derived calls from the 5' RACE reads in MiXCR, one entry per CDR3 protein. The table lists about 53,000 distinct CDR3 sequences, approximately 7% of them singletons. The receptor comes from a man aged 18 to 30 who received the YFV17D yellow fever vaccine. V gene TRBV27 combines with J gene TRBJ1-3; D gene ambiguous. The sequences come from CD8+ T cells sorted from PBMCs, collected on the day of the first yellow fever vaccination. CDR3 nucleotide sequence: TGTGCCAGCAGTCCCCAGGCTGGAAACACCATATATTTT. Residues: CASSPQAGNTIYF.